The subject of this entry is one T cell receptor beta chain. The antigen remains undetermined. This entry is derived from a study of shared clonotypes between healthy human individuals. Terminally differentiated effector memory CD45RA+ cells were excluded from the naive CD8 cells, which were CD45RO-negative and positively selected for CCR7. CDR3 length equals 16 residues. In germline, CDR1 is SEHNR, CDR2 FQNEAQ (reference sequence). Trimming removed 2 bases from V and 0 bases from J, with 11 bases in between. Study-level findings and limits: The sole specimen, blood, was sampled, and tissue repertoires likely differ. Incompleteness in sorted-subset sequencing, despite large depth, was shown by rarefaction. It was the non-shared clonotypes that had lower generation probabilities than clonotypes shared by all four donors.

Measured with immunoSEQ multiplex PCR; TCRdb has only the in-frame clones, and not every one. The data contain about 820,000 clones, 92% of them singletons. The V call is TRBV7-9, the J call TRBJ2-1; TRBD2 might be the D (5 bases). Sequenced: naive CD8+ T cells sorted from blood. This clonotype was sampled from a man aged 25 to 40 in good health. The CDR3, as DNA: TGTGCCAGCAGCTTATTCAGCGGAAGCTCCTACAATGAGCAGTTCTTC. Protein: CASSLFSGSSYNEQFF.